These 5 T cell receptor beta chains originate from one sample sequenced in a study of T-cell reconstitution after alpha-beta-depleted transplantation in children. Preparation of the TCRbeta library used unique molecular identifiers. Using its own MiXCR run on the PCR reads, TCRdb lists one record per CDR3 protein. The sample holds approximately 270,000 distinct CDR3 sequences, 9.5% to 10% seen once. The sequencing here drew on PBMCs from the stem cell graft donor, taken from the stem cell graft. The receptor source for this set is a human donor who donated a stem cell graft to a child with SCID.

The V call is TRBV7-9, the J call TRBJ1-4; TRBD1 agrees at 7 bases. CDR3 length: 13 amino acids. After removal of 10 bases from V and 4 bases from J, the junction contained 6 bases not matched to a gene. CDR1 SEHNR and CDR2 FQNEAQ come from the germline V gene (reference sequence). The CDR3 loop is CATGTVRNEKLFF. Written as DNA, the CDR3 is TGTGCCACCGGGACAGTTCGTAATGAAAAACTGTTTTTT.

This CDR3 is CASSARLAGTGELFF. Here the CDR3 DNA reads TGCGCCAGCAGCGCACGACTAGCGGGCACCGGGGAGCTGTTTTTT. The chain recombines TRBV5-1 with TRBJ2-2; 10 bases fit TRBD2. Germline-derived CDR1 and CDR2 are SGHRS and YFSETQ. J lost 4 bases, V lost 4 bases, and 4 bases had no gene match. The CDR3 consists of 15 residues.

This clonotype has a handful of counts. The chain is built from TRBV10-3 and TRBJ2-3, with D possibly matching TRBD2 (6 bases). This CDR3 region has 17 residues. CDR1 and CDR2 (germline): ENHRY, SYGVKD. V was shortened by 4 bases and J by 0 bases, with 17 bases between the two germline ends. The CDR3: CAISGPGREASTDTQYF. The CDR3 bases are TGTGCCATCAGTGGCCCGGGGCGGGAAGCTAGCACAGATACGCAGTATTTT.

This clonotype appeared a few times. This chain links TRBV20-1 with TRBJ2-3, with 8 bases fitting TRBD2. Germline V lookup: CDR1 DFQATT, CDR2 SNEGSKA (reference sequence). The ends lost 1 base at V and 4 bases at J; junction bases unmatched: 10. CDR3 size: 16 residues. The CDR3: CSARGRAGLGADTQYF. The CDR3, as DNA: TGCAGTGCTAGAGGCCGAGCGGGACTAGGGGCAGATACGCAGTATTTT.

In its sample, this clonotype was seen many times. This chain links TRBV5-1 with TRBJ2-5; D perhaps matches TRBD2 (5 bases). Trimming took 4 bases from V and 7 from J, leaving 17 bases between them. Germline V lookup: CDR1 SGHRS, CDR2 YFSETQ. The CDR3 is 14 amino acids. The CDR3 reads CASSETSSGRTQYF. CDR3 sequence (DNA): TGCGCCAGCAGCGAAACTTCTTCTGGGAGGACCCAGTACTTC.